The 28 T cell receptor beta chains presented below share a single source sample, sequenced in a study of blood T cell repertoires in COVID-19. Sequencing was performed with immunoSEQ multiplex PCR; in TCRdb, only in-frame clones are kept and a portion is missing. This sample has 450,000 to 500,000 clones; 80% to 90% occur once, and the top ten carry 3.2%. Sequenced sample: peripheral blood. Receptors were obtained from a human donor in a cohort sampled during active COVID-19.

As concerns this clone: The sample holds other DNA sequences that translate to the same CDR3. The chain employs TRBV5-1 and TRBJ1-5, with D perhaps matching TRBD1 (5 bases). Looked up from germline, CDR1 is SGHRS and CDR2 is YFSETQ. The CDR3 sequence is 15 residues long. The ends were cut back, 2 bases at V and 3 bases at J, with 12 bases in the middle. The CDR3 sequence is CASSLTGGPNQPQHF. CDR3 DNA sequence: TGCGCCAGCAGCTTAACGGGGGGACCCAATCAGCCCCAGCATTTT.

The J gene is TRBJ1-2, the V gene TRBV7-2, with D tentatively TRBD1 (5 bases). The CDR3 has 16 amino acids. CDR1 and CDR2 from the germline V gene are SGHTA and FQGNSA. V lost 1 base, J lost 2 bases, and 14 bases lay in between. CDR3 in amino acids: CASSLGAGNANYGYTF. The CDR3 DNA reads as TGTGCCAGCAGCTTAGGCGCAGGGAATGCCAACTATGGCTACACCTTC.

The CDR3 nucleotides are TGTGCCAGCTCACCACCCCCACTAGCGGGAGTAAGGTTCCGCACAGATACGCAGTATTTT. It translates to CASSPPPLAGVRFRTDTQYF. The chain couples TRBV18 to TRBJ2-3, with TRBD2 matching over 11 bases. Per germline, CDR1 KGHSH and CDR2 LQKENI. This CDR3 is built from 20 residues. The junction had 12 bases not matched to a gene; V was cut back by 0 bases and J by 1 base.

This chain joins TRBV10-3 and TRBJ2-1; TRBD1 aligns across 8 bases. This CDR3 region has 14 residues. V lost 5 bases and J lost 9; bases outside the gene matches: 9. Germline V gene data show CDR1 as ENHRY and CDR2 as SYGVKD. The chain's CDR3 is CAISQLQGEGEQFF. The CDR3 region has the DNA TGTGCCATCAGTCAGCTACAGGGGGAAGGTGAGCAGTTCTTC.

The CDR3 loop reads CASSFSLAIPVNEQFF. For the CDR3, the DNA is TGTGCCAGCAGCTTTTCCCTGGCCATACCCGTCAATGAGCAGTTCTTC. The rearrangement links TRBV7-2 to TRBJ2-1; the D is unclear. The V gene's germline CDR1 is SGHTA and CDR2 FQGNSA. This CDR3 spans 16 amino acids. Trimming took 3 bases from V and 6 from J, leaving 18 bases between them.

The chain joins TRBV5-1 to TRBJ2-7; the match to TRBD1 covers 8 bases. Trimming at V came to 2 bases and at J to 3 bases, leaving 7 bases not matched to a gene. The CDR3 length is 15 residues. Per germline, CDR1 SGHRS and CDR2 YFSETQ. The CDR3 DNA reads TGCGCCAGCAGCTTAGAGACAGGGGCAATCTACGAGCAGTACTTC. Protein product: CASSLETGAIYEQYF.

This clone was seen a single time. The CDR3 nucleotides read TGTGCCAGCAGCTCTAGCGTGTACTCCTACGAGCAGTACTTC. This translates into CASSSSVYSYEQYF. The chain carries TRBV3-1 (or the pseudogene TRBV3-2) and TRBJ2-7; D is possibly TRBD2 (6 bases). The CDR3 covers 14 residues. Germline V gives CDR1 LGHDT, CDR2 YNNKEL (reference sequence). Trimming cost V 5 bases and J 0 bases, with 11 bases left between them.

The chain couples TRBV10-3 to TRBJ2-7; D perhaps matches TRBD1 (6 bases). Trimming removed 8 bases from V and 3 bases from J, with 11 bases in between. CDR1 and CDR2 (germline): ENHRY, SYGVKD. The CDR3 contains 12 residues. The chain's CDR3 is CAIGQPSYEQYF. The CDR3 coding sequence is TGTGCCATCGGACAGCCCAGCTACGAGCAGTACTTC.

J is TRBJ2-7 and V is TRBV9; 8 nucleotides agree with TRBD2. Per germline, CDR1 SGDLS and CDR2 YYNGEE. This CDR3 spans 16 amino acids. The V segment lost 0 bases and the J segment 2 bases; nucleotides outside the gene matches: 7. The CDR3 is CASSVDLAGPTYEQYF. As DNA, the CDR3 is TGTGCCAGCAGCGTAGACCTAGCGGGTCCGACCTACGAGCAGTACTTC.

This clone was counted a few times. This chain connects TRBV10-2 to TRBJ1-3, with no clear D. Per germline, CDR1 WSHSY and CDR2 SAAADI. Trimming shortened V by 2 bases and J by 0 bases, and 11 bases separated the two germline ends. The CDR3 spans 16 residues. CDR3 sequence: CASSEGLPSSGNTIYF. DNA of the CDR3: TGCGCCAGCAGTGAGGGCCTCCCTAGCTCTGGAAACACCATATATTTT.

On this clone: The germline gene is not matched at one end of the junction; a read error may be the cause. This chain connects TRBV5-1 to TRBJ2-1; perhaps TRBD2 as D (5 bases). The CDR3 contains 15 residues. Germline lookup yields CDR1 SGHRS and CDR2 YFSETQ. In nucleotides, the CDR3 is TGCGCCAGCAGCTTGGAAGGGAGCTCCAACAATGAGCAGTTCTTC. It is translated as CASSLEGSSNNEQFF. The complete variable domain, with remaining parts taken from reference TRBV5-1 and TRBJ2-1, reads KAGVTQTPRYLIKTRGQQVTLSCSPISGHRSVSWYQQTPGQGLQFLFEYFSETQRNKGNFPGRFSGRQFSNSRSEMNVSTLELGDSALYLCASSLEGSSNNEQFFGPGTRLTVL.

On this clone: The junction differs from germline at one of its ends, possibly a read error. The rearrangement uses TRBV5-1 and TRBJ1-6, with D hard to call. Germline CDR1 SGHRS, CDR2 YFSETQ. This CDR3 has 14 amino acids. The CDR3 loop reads CASSLSVILVEAPF. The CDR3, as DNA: TGCGCCAGCAGCTTGAGCGTGATCTTGGTCGAGGCCCCTTTT.

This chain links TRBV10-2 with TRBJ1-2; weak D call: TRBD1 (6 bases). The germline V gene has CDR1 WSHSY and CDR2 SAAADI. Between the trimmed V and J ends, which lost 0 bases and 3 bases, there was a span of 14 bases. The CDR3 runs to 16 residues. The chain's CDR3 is CASSESKGEGDYGYTF. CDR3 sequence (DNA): TGCGCCAGCAGTGAGTCGAAGGGGGAAGGGGACTATGGCTACACCTTC.

The chain's CDR3 is CASSLGQNANYGYTF. CDR3 in DNA: TGTGCCAGCAGCTTAGGGCAAAACGCTAACTATGGCTACACCTTC. V is TRBV7-8 and J is TRBJ1-2; D is unresolved. Germline-derived CDR1 and CDR2 are SGHVS and FQNEAQ. The CDR3 spans 15 residues. The germline V and J ends were trimmed by 1 base and 0 bases, with 9 bases remaining between them.

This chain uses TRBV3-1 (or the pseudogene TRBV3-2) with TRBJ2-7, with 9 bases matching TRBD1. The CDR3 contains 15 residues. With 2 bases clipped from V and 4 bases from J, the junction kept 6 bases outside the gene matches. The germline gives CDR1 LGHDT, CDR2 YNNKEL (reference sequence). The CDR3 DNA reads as TGTGCCAGCAGCCAACCGGGACAGGGCGTGTACGAGCAGTACTTC. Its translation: CASSQPGQGVYEQYF.

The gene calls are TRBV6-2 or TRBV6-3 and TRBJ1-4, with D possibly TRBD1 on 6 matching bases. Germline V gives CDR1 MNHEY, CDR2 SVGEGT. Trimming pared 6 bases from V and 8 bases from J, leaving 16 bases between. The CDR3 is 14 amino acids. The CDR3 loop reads CASRPTGRAEKLFF. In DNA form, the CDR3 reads TGTGCCAGCAGACCTACAGGGCGGGCCGAAAAACTGTTTTTT.

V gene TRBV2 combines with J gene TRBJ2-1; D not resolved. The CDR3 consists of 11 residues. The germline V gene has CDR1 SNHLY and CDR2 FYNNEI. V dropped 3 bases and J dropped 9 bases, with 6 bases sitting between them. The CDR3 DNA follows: TGTGCCAGCAGTGAGGCTAGTGAGCAGTTCTTC. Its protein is CASSEASEQFF.

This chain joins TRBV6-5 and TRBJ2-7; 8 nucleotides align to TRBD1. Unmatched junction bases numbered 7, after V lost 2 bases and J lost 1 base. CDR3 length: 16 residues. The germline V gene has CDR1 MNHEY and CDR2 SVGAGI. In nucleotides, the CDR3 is TGTGCCAGCAGTTACGGACAGGGATCGGGGTCCTACGAGCAGTACTTC. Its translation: CASSYGQGSGSYEQYF.

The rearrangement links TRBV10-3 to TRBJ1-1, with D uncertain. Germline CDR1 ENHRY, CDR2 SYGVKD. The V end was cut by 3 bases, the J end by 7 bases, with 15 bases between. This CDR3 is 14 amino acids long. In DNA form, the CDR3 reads TGTGCCATCAGTGACCCAAATTGGGCTCGTGAAGCTTTCTTT. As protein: CAISDPNWAREAFF.

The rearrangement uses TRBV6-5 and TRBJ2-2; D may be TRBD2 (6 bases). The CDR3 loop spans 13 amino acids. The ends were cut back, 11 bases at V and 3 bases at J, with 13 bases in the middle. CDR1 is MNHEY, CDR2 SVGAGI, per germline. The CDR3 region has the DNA TGTGCCGGAGGGCCCCTCCACACCGGGGAGCTGTTTTTT. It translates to CAGGPLHTGELFF.

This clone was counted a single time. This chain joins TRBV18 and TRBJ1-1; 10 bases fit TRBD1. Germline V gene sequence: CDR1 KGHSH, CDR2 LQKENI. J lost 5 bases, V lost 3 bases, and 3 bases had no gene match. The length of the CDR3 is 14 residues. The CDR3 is CASSPGQGETEAFF. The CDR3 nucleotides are TGTGCCAGCTCACCCGGACAGGGGGAGACTGAAGCTTTCTTT.

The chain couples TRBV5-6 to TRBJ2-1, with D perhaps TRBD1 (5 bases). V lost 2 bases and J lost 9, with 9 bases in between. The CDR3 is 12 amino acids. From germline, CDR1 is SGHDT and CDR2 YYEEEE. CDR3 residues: CASSFYGAEQFF. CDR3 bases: TGTGCCAGCAGCTTCTATGGGGCTGAGCAGTTCTTC.

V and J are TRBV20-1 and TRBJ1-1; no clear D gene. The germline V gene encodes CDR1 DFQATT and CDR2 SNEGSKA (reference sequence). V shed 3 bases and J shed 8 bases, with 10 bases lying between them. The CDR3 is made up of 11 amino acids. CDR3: CSASIEGEAFF. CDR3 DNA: TGCAGTGCTAGCATCGAGGGCGAAGCTTTCTTT.

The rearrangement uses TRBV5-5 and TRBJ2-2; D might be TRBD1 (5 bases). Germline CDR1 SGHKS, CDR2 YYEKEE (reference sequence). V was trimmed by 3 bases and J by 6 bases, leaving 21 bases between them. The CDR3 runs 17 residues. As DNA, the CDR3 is TGTGCCAGCAGCTCAGAGACCGGCAGGGAAAAGGCCGGGGAGCTGTTTTTT. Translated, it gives CASSSETGREKAGELFF.

The CDR3 DNA is TGTGCCAGCACCGAACAGGGGTTTCCTATCAAGAAGACCCAGCATTTT. Encoded protein: CASTEQGFPIKKTQHF. This chain connects TRBV25-1 to TRBJ1-5; 7 bases are shared with TRBD1. The germline gives CDR1 MGHDK, CDR2 SYGVNS. The CDR3 contains 16 residues. Unmatched junction bases numbered 20, after V lost 7 bases and J lost 11 bases.

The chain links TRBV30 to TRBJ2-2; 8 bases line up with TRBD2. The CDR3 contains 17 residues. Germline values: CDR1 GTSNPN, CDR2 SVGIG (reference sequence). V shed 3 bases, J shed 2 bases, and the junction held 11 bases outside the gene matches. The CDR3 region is CAWRTLGSGGNTGELFF. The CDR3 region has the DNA TGTGCCTGGAGGACCCTCGGGAGCGGGGGAAACACCGGGGAGCTGTTTTTT.

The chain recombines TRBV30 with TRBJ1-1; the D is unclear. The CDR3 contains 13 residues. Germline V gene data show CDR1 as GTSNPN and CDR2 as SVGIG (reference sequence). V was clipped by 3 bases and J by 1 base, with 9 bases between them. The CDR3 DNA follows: TGTGCCTGGAGACGCGGAGGGAACACTGAAGCTTTCTTT. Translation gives CAWRRGGNTEAFF.

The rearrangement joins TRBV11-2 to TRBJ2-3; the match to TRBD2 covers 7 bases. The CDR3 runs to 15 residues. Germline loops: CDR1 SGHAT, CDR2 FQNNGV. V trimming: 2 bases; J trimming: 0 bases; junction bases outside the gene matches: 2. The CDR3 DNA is TGTGCCAGCAGCTTACTAGCGGCTAGCACAGATACGCAGTATTTT. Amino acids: CASSLLAASTDTQYF.